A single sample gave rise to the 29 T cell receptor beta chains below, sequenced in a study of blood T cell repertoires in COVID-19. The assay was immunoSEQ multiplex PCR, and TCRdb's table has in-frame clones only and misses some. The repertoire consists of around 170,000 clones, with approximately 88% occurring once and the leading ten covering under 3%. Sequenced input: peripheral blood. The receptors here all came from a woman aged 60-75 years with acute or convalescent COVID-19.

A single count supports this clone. The CDR3 coding sequence is TGCGCCAGCAGCGCAGGACAGGACAGGGTCTTCTATGGCTACACCTTC. It codes for CASSAGQDRVFYGYTF. The chain uses TRBV4-1 and TRBJ1-2; 8 bases are shared with TRBD1. This CDR3 comprises 16 residues. Looked up from germline, CDR1 is MGHRA and CDR2 is YSYEKL. Germline trimming cut 5 bases from V and 4 bases from J; bases unmatched to any gene: 12.

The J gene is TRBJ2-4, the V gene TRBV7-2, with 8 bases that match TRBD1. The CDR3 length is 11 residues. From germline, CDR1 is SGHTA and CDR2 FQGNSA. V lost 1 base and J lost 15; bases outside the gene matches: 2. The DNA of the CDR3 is TGTGCCAGCAGCTTAGGACAGGGGAGGTACTTC. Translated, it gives CASSLGQGRYF.

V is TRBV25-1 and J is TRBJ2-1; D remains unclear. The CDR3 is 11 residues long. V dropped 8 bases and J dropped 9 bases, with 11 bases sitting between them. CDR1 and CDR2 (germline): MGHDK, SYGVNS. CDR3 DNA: TGTGCCAGCGATGGGCTGGGTGAGCAGTTCTTC. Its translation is CASDGLGEQFF.

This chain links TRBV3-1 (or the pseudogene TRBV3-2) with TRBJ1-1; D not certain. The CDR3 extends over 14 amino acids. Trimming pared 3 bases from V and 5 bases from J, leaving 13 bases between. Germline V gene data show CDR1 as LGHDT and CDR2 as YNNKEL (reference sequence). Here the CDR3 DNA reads TGTGCCAGCAGCCAGAAAGCTGCCGGGACTGAAGCTTTCTTT. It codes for CASSQKAAGTEAFF.

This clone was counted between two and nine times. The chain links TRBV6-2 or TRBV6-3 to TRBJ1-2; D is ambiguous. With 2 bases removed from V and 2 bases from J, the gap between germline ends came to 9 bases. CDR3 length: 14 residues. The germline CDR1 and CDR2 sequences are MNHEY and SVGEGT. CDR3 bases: TGTGCCAGCAGTTACGGCAGAGGAAACTATGGCTACACCTTC. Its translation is CASSYGRGNYGYTF.

CDR3 nucleotide sequence: TGTGCCAGCAGTGCAACGGGACTGAGCTATGGCTACACCTTC. It yields the protein CASSATGLSYGYTF. The rearrangement links TRBV25-1 to TRBJ1-2, with D maybe TRBD1 (5 bases). Germline lookup yields CDR1 MGHDK and CDR2 SYGVNS. This CDR3 spans 14 amino acids. Trimming removed 4 bases from V and 4 bases from J, with 13 bases in between.

CDR3 nucleotides: TGTGCTATCTCCTCGACGGCAGGTGATTGGAGGGGCTACACCTTC. Protein: CAISSTAGDWRGYTF. The chain carries TRBV7-9 and TRBJ1-2; no clear D gene. The CDR3 length is 15 residues. Germline V gene data show CDR1 as SEHNR and CDR2 as FQNEAQ (reference sequence).

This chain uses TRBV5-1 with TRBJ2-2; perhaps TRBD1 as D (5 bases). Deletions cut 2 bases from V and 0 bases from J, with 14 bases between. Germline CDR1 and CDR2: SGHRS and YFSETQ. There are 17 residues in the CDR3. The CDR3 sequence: CASSLITGKPNTGELFF. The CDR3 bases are TGCGCCAGCAGCTTAATTACAGGCAAGCCGAACACCGGGGAGCTGTTTTTT.

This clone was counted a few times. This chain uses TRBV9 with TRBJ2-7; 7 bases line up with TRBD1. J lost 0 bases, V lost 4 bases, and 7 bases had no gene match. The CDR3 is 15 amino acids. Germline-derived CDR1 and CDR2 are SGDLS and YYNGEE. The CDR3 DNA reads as TGTGCCAGCAGCACTCAATCAGGGGGCTCCTACGAGCAGTACTTC. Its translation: CASSTQSGGSYEQYF. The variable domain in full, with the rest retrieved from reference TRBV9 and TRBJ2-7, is DSGVTQTPKHLITATGQRVTLRCSPRSGDLSVYWYQQSLDQGLQFLIQYYNGEERAKGNILERFSAQQFPDLHSELNLSSLELGDSALYFCASSTQSGGSYEQYFGPGTRLTVT.

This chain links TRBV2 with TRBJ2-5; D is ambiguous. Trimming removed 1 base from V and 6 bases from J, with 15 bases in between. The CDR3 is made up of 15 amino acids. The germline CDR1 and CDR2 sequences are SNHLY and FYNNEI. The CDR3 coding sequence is TGTGCCAGCAGTGAAGGAGGTTACGTCGTAAAGACCCAGTACTTC. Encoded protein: CASSEGGYVVKTQYF.

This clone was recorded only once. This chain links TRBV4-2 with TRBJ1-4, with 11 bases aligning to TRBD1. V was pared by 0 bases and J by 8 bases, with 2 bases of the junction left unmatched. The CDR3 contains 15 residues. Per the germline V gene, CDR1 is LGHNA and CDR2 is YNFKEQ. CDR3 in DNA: TGTGCCAGCAGCCAAGACGGGACAGGGGGGGAAAAACTGTTTTTT. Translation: CASSQDGTGGEKLFF.

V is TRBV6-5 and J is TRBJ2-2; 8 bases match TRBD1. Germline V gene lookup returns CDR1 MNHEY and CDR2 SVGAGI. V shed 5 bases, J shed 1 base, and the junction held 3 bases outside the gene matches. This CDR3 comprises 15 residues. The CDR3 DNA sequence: TGTGCCAGCAGTCCCGGGACAGGGAACACCGGGGAGCTGTTTTTT. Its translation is CASSPGTGNTGELFF.

The CDR3 sequence is CASSPTSRGPEAFF. In DNA form, the CDR3 reads TGTGCCAGCTCACCAACCTCAAGGGGCCCTGAAGCTTTCTTT. This sequence joins TRBV18 and TRBJ1-1, with D maybe TRBD1 (5 bases). The CDR3 consists of 14 residues. The germline V gene has CDR1 KGHSH and CDR2 LQKENI. Trimming cost V 2 bases and J 6 bases, with 13 bases left between them.

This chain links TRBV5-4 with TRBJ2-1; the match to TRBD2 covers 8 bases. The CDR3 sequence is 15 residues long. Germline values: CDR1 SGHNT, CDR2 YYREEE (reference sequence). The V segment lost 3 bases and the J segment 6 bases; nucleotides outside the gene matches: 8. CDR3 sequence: CASSSWGLDPNEQFF. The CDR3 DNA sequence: TGTGCCAGCAGCTCTTGGGGACTAGACCCCAATGAGCAGTTCTTC.

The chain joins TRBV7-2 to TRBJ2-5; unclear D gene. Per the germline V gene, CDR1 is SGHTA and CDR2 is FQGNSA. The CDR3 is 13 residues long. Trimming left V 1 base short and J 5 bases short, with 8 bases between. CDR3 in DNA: TGTGCCAGCAGCTTAGGGGCCGGCGAGACCCAGTACTTC. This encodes CASSLGAGETQYF.

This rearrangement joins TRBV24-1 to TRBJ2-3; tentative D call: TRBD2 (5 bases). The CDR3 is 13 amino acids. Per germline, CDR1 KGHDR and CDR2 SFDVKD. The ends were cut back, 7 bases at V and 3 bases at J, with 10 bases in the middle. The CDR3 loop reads CATRDLGTDTQYF. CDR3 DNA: TGTGCCACCAGGGACTTAGGGACAGATACGCAGTATTTT.

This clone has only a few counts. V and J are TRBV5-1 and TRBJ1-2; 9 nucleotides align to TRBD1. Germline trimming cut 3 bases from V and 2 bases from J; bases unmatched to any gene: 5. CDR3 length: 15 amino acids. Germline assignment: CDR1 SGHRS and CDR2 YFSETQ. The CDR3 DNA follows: TGCGCCAGCAGCTCACAGGGGGCCTCGAACTATGGCTACACCTTC. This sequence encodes CASSSQGASNYGYTF.

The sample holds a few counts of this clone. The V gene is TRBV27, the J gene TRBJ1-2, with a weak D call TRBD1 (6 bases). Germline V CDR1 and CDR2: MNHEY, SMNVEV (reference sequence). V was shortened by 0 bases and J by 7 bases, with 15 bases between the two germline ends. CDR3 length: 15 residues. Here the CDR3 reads CASSLSGAGVSGYTF. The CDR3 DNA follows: TGTGCCAGCAGTTTATCGGGGGCAGGAGTCAGTGGCTACACCTTC.

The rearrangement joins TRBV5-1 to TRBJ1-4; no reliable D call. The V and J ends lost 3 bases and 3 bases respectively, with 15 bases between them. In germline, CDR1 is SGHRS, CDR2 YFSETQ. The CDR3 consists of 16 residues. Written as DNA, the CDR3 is TGCGCCAGCAGCTCGAACCCGGTGTCGGCTAATGAAAAACTGTTTTTT. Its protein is CASSSNPVSANEKLFF.

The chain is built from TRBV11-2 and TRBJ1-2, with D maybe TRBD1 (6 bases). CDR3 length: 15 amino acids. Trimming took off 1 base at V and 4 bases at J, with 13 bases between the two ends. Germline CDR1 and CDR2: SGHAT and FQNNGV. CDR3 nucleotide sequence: TGTGCCAGCAGCTTAGGCCCGAGACAGGCCTATGGCTACACCTTC. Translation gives CASSLGPRQAYGYTF.

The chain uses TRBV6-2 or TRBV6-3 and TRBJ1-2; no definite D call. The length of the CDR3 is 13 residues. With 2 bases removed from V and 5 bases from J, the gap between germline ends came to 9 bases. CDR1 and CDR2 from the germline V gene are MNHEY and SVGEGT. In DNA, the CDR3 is TGTGCCAGCAGTTACGCCACTAGATATGGCTACACCTTC. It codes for CASSYATRYGYTF.

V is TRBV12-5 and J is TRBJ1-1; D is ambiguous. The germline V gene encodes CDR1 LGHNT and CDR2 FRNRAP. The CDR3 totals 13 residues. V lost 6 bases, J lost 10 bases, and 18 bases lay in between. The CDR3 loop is CASGPPDRSPAFF. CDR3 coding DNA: TGTGCTAGTGGGCCGCCAGATCGTAGCCCAGCTTTCTTT.

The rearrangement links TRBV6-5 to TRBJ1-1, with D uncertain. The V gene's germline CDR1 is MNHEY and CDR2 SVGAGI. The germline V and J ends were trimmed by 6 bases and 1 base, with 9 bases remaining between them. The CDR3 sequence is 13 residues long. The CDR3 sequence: CASSVERNTEAFF. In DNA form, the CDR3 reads TGTGCCAGCAGCGTTGAGAGGAACACTGAAGCTTTCTTT.

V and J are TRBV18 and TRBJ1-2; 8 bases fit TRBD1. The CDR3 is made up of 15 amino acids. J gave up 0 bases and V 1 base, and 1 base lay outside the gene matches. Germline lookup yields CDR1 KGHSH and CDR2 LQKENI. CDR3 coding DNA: TGTGCCAGCTCACCACTGGGACAGGCTAACTATGGCTACACCTTC. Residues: CASSPLGQANYGYTF.

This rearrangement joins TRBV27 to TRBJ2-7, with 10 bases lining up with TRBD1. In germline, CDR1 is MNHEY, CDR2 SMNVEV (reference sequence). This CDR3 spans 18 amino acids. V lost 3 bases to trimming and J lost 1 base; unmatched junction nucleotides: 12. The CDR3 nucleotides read TGTGCCAGCAGTTTTTGGAGGGGACAGGGGACTGGATCCTACGAGCAGTACTTC. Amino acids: CASSFWRGQGTGSYEQYF.

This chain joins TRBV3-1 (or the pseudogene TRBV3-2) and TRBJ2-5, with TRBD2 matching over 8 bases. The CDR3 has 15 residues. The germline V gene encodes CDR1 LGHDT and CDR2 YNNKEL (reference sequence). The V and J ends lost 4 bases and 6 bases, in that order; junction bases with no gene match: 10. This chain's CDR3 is CASSRRTSSPKTQYF. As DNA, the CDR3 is TGTGCCAGCAGCCGCCGGACTAGCAGCCCAAAGACCCAGTACTTC.

The DNA of the CDR3 is TGTGCCAGCAGCTTGGAAGGGACAGGGGTTTACGAGCAGTACTTC. Translating it yields CASSLEGTGVYEQYF. The chain recombines TRBV5-5 with TRBJ2-7; 10 nucleotides match TRBD1. Germline CDR1 reads SGHKS; CDR2 reads YYEKEE (reference sequence). The CDR3 has 15 residues. The ends lost 0 bases at V and 4 bases at J; junction bases unmatched: 4.

CDR3 in DNA: TGTGCCAGCAGCCAAGATCATACAGGGGATTTTTATGGCTACACCTTC. This codes for CASSQDHTGDFYGYTF. This rearrangement joins TRBV3-1 (or the pseudogene TRBV3-2) to TRBJ1-2, with 7 nucleotides matching TRBD1. This CDR3 is 16 amino acids long. Losses at the gene ends were 0 bases for V and 5 bases for J; bases not matched to a gene: 9. Looked up from germline, CDR1 is LGHDT and CDR2 is YNNKEL (reference sequence).

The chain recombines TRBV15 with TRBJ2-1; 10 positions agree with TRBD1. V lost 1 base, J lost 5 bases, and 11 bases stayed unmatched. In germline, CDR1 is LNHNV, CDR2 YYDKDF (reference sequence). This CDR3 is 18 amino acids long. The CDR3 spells CATSRGFSGTGEDNEQFF. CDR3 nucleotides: TGTGCCACCAGCAGAGGTTTCTCCGGGACAGGGGAAGACAATGAGCAGTTCTTC.